The 7 T cell receptor beta chains presented below share a single source sample, sequenced in a study of a mutant IDH1 vaccine in newly diagnosed glioma. The antigens these receptors bind are not known. Noted time point: week 11, during vaccination. Doses comprised 300 ug of mutant IDH1 20-mer peptide each, plus topical imiquimod. The protocol was immunoSEQ multiplex PCR, while the TCRdb copy is restricted to in-frame clones and leaves out a portion. The repertoire includes about 120,000 clones, about 90% of them detected once, and under 0.8% sits in the top ten. The source material was PBMCs, sampled from a glioma patient whose treatment included an IDH1 peptide vaccine. Receptor source: a woman between 50 and 59 years old with glioma.

The chain couples TRBV11-2 to TRBJ2-1; possible D gene TRBD2, 7 bases. CDR1 is SGHAT, CDR2 FQNNGV, per germline. The CDR3 runs to 17 residues. V was clipped by 1 base and J by 0 bases, with 13 bases between them. The CDR3 sequence is CASSLGGRGASYNEQFF. The CDR3 nucleotides are TGTGCCAGCAGCTTAGGGGGACGGGGGGCCTCCTACAATGAGCAGTTCTTC.

This rearrangement joins TRBV9 to TRBJ1-1; D uncertain. The V gene's germline CDR1 is SGDLS and CDR2 YYNGEE. The CDR3 has 13 residues. Trimming left V 1 base short and J 1 base short, with 5 bases between. CDR3 sequence: CASSVQKNTEAFF. In DNA, the CDR3 is TGTGCCAGCAGCGTACAGAAGAACACTGAAGCTTTCTTT.

The rearrangement links TRBV27 to TRBJ2-1, with D tentatively TRBD1 or TRBD2 (5 bases each). The V end was cut by 3 bases, the J end by 3 bases, with 12 bases between. Germline V gives CDR1 MNHEY, CDR2 SMNVEV (reference sequence). The CDR3 length is 15 residues. The CDR3 sequence: CASSLGPSGYNEQFF. CDR3 bases: TGTGCCAGCAGTTTGGGACCCTCGGGCTACAATGAGCAGTTCTTC.

V gene TRBV29-1 combines with J gene TRBJ1-2, with TRBD1 identical over 7 bases. The V and J ends lost 1 base and 4 bases, in that order; junction bases with no gene match: 6. CDR1 and CDR2 from the germline V gene are SQVTM and ANQGSEA. The CDR3 consists of 14 residues. CDR3 sequence reads: CSVEANRGPYGYTF. The CDR3 region has the DNA TGCAGCGTTGAAGCAAATAGGGGGCCCTATGGCTACACCTTC.

The chain combines TRBV27 with TRBJ2-7, with D tentatively TRBD1 (5 bases). Germline CDR1 reads MNHEY; CDR2 reads SMNVEV (reference sequence). V was shortened by 0 bases and J by 5 bases, with 11 bases between the two germline ends. The CDR3 covers 14 residues. CDR3: CASSLSPGYHEQYF. CDR3 coding DNA: TGTGCCAGCAGTTTATCTCCAGGGTACCACGAGCAGTACTTC.

The chain employs TRBV27 and TRBJ2-7, with a possible D match to TRBD2 (6 bases). Deletions cut 6 bases from V and 7 bases from J, with 19 bases between. The germline V gene encodes CDR1 MNHEY and CDR2 SMNVEV (reference sequence). There are 14 residues in the CDR3. The CDR3 region has the DNA TGTGCCAGCAGCCTCGTGACTAGTCGTGGGGAGCAGTACTTC. Its translation: CASSLVTSRGEQYF.

The rearrangement joins TRBV5-1 to TRBJ2-5; a possible D gene is TRBD1 (5 bases). Germline CDR1 is SGHRS and CDR2 is YFSETQ. CDR3 size: 17 residues. Trimming left V 2 bases short and J 1 base short, with 18 bases between. The CDR3 DNA reads as TGCGCCAGCAGCTTCATTGGACATGTAAACAGCCAAGAGACCCAGTACTTC. Encoded protein: CASSFIGHVNSQETQYF.